Below, one TCR beta chain is given with its context. Its antigen is currently unknown. This specimen comes from a study of blood T cells in healthy people across ages. Study-level information: Per two T cells, about one barcoded beta molecule was captured through template switching.

CDR1 is DFQATT and CDR2 is SNEGSKA in the germline V gene (reference sequence). J gave up 6 bases and V 3 bases, and 5 bases lay outside the gene matches. This CDR3 is built from 14 residues. Alongside a J-beta primer mix, a sample-barcoded 5' primer served in a second PCR lasting roughly 6 to 12 cycles. TCRdb reprocessed the 5' RACE reads via MiXCR and lists one record per CDR3 protein. Here the sample spans about 1.5 million distinct CDR3 sequences, 35% to 45% being singletons. General observations from the study: Strongly correlated with naive T cell percentage was TCR beta diversity.

Every sample gave at least 6 micrograms of total RNA when it was extracted. The sequenced sample consisted of blood. The TCR comes from a woman in her late teens or twenties in good health. The chain carries TRBV20-1 and TRBJ2-7; TRBD2 matches at 13 bases. CDR3 sequence: CSARPGLAGFEQYF. The DNA of the CDR3 is TGCAGTGCTAGGCCGGGACTAGCGGGGTTCGAGCAGTACTTC.